These 12 T cell receptor beta chains were sequenced from one sample in a study of T cell responses to AZD1222 COVID-19 vaccine. Only in-frame clones appear in the TCRdb table, and some are missing; sequencing was by immunoSEQ multiplex PCR. This table holds around 140,000 clones, about 92% found once. The material sequenced was peripheral blood, taken after recovery from COVID-19. These receptor sequences come from an adult who had recovered from COVID-19.

The genes are TRBV19 and TRBJ1-5; D is possibly TRBD1 (5 bases). The CDR3 spans 15 residues. Trimming took 5 bases from V and 0 from J, leaving 11 bases between them. Germline V gives CDR1 LNHDA, CDR2 SQIVND (reference sequence). The CDR3 loop reads CASSGWDVSNQPQHF. For the CDR3, the DNA is TGTGCCAGTAGTGGTTGGGACGTTAGCAATCAGCCCCAGCATTTT.

This chain uses TRBV3-1 (or the pseudogene TRBV3-2) with TRBJ2-4; 7 bases are a match to TRBD2. J was trimmed by 1 base and V by 3 bases; bases with no gene match: 12. The CDR3 length is 18 residues. CDR1 is LGHDT and CDR2 is YNNKEL in the germline V gene (reference sequence). The CDR3 DNA reads TGTGCCAGCAGCCAGGACCTGAAAGCGGGATGGGCCAAAAACATTCAGTACTTC. Its translation: CASSQDLKAGWAKNIQYF.

This clone was seen only a few times. One junction end does not reproduce the germline sequence, and a read error may be involved. Here the CDR3 reads CASRWGLAADF. DNA for the CDR3: TGTGCCAGCAGGTGGGGACTAGCGGCTGACTTC. The chain couples TRBV28 to TRBJ2-7; 11 bases map to TRBD2. The CDR3 is 11 residues long. The V gene's germline CDR1 is MDHEN and CDR2 SYDVKM. The variable domain in full, completed from reference TRBV28 and TRBJ2-7, reads DVKVTQSSRYLVKRTGEKVFLECVQDMDHENMFWYRQDPGLGLRLIYFSYDVKMKEKGDIPEGYSVSREKKERFSLILESASTNQTSMYLCASRWGLAADFGPGTRLTVT.

The gene calls are TRBV10-3 and TRBJ1-4; D is uncertain. This CDR3 contains 13 residues. Between the trimmed V and J ends, which lost 0 bases and 8 bases, there was a span of 7 bases. CDR1 ENHRY and CDR2 SYGVKD come from the germline V gene. Here the CDR3 reads CAISESMWEKLFF. The DNA of the CDR3 is TGTGCCATCAGTGAGTCAATGTGGGAAAAACTGTTTTTT.

The chain combines TRBV19 with TRBJ1-2; D is ambiguous. The CDR3 extends over 15 amino acids. Germline V lookup: CDR1 LNHDA, CDR2 SQIVND (reference sequence). Trimming stripped 0 bases from V and 4 bases from J, with 12 bases between. For the CDR3, the DNA is TGTGCCAGTAGTATAGATCGTAGGAACCCCTATGGCTACACCTTC. As protein: CASSIDRRNPYGYTF.

V usage is TRBV6-6 and J usage is TRBJ2-3; D call uncertain. Germline-derived CDR1 and CDR2 are MNHNY and SVGAGI (reference sequence). This CDR3 is built from 15 residues. Trimming pared 8 bases from V and 3 bases from J, leaving 18 bases between. CDR3 nucleotides: TGTGCCAGCTTCCCGAGTGGGGATGGGACAGATACGCAGTATTTT. Protein sequence: CASFPSGDGTDTQYF.

The rearrangement joins TRBV7-9 to TRBJ2-7, with D perhaps being TRBD1 or TRBD2 (5 bases each). The CDR3 is 14 residues long. Trimming took 1 base from V and 6 from J, leaving 13 bases between them. Looked up from germline, CDR1 is SEHNR and CDR2 is FQNEAQ (reference sequence). The CDR3 DNA follows: TGTGCCAGCAGCTTAGGGGGGAACTTGGTCGAGCAGTACTTC. Residues: CASSLGGNLVEQYF.

J is TRBJ1-1 and V is TRBV7-9; D gene unclear. V lost 2 bases and J lost 3, with 10 bases in between. Germline loops: CDR1 SEHNR, CDR2 FQNEAQ (reference sequence). This CDR3 has 14 residues. The CDR3 is CASSLSGWDTEAFF. The CDR3 nucleotides are TGTGCCAGCAGCTTAAGTGGTTGGGACACTGAAGCTTTCTTT.

V is TRBV3-1 (or the pseudogene TRBV3-2) and J is TRBJ2-7, with 11 bases lining up with TRBD2. The CDR3 consists of 15 residues. Germline lookup yields CDR1 LGHDT and CDR2 YNNKEL (reference sequence). Germline trimming cut 5 bases from V and 7 bases from J; bases unmatched to any gene: 10. The CDR3 DNA reads TGTGCCAGCAGCTCCTCGGGGCTAGCGGGAGGTGAGCAGTACTTC. The encoded protein is CASSSSGLAGGEQYF.

J is TRBJ2-3 and V is TRBV19, with a possible D match to TRBD1 (6 bases). The germline V gene encodes CDR1 LNHDA and CDR2 SQIVND (reference sequence). The CDR3 is 15 amino acids. Trimming removed 8 bases from V and 1 base from J, with 16 bases in between. The CDR3 DNA reads TGTGCCAGTGCGACAGGTCTCACGGGCACAGATACGCAGTATTTT. This gives the protein CASATGLTGTDTQYF.

The rearrangement joins TRBV3-1 (or the pseudogene TRBV3-2) to TRBJ1-1; unclear D gene. Germline V lookup: CDR1 LGHDT, CDR2 YNNKEL (reference sequence). There are 14 residues in the CDR3. Trimming removed 4 bases at V and 5 bases at J, with 14 bases between. The CDR3 DNA follows: TGTGCCAGCAGCCGCTTGGGGTCCGGGACTGAAGCTTTCTTT. Translating it yields CASSRLGSGTEAFF.

V is TRBV28 and J is TRBJ1-4, with no clear D. V dropped 9 bases and J dropped 6 bases, with 14 bases sitting between them. The CDR3 is made up of 13 amino acids. Germline V gives CDR1 MDHEN, CDR2 SYDVKM. In DNA form, the CDR3 reads TGTGCCAGTGGAGGGAGGATACATGAAAAACTGTTTTTT. Amino acid sequence: CASGGRIHEKLFF.